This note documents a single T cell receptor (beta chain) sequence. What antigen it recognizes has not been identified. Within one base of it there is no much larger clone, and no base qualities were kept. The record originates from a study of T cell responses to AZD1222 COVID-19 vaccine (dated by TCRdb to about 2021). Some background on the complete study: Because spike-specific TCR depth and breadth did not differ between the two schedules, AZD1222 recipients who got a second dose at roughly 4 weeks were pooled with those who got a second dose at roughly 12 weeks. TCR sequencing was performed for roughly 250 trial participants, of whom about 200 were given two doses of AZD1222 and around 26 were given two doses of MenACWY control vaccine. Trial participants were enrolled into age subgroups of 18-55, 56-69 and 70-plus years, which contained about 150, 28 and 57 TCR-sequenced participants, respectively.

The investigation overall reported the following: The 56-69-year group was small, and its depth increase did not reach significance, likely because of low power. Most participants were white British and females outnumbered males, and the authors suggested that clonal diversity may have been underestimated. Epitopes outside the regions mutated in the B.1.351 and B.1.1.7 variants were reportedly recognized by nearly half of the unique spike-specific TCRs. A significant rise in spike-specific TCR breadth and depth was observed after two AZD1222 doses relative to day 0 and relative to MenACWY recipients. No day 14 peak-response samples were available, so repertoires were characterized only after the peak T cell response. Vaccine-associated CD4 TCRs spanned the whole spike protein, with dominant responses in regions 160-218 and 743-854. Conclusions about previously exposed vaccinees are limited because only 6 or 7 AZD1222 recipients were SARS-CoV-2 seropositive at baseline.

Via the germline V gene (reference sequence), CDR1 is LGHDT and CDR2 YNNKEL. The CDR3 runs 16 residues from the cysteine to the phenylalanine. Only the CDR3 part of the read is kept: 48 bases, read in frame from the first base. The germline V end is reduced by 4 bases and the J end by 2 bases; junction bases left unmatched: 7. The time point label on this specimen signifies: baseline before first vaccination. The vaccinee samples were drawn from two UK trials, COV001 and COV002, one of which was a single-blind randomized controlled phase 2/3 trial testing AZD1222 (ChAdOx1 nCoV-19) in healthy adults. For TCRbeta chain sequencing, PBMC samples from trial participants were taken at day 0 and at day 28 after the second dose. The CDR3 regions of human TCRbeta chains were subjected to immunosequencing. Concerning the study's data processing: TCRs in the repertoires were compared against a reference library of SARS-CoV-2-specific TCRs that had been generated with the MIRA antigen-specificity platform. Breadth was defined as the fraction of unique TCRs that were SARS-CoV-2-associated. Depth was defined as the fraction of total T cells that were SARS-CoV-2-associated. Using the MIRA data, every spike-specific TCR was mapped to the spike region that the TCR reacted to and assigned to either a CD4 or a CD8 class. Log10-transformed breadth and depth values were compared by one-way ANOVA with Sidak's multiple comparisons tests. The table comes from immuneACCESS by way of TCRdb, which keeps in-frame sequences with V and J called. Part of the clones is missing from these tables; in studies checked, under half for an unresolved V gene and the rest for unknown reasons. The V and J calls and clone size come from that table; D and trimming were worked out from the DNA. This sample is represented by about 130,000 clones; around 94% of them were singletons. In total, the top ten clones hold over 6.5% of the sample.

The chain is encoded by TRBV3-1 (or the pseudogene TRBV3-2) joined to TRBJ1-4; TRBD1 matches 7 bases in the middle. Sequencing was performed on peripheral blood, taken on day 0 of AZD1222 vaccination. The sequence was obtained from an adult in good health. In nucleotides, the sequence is TGTGCCAGCAGCCCGACAGGGATGCGGACTAATGAAAAACTGTTTTTT. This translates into CASSPTGMRTNEKLFF.